This passage covers 7 T cell receptor beta chains from one sample sequenced in a study of shared clonotypes between healthy human individuals. The assay was immunoSEQ multiplex PCR, and TCRdb's table has in-frame clones only and misses some. The table shows under 85,000 clones, with 60% to 70% occurring only once. The sequencing input was memory CD8+ T cells sorted from blood. Subset denoted: CD45RO+ cells pooled with CCR7-negative TemRA cells. The source of these receptors is a man aged 30 to 39 in good health.

The chain employs TRBV6-5 and TRBJ1-2; no clear D. Germline V gene sequence: CDR1 MNHEY, CDR2 SVGAGI. CDR3 length equals 15 residues. V shed 1 base and J shed 5 bases, with 14 bases lying between them. The CDR3 is CASSYFSMMGYGYTF. CDR3 nucleotides: TGTGCCAGCAGTTACTTCAGCATGATGGGGTATGGCTACACCTTC.

The chain has TRBV21-1 and TRBJ1-1. TRBV21-1 is a pseudogene. This CDR3 spans 17 amino acids. The CDR3: CASSKGPIRDAEPEAFF. CDR3 DNA sequence: TGTGCCAGCAGCAAAGGACCGATCAGGGACGCCGAACCTGAAGCTTTCTTT.

The CDR3 region is CASSPDRENTEAFF. The CDR3 DNA reads as TGTGCCAGCTCACCGGACAGGGAGAACACTGAAGCTTTCTTT. The chain employs TRBV18 and TRBJ1-1, with 8 bases that match TRBD1. There are 14 residues in the CDR3. CDR1 is KGHSH and CDR2 is LQKENI in the germline V gene. J lost 1 base, V lost 3 bases, and 1 base had no gene match.

The chain employs TRBV28 and TRBJ2-1, with 11 bases matching TRBD2. The junction had 23 bases not matched to a gene; V was cut back by 4 bases and J by 0 bases. Germline V lookup: CDR1 MDHEN, CDR2 SYDVKM. There are 23 residues in the CDR3. The CDR3 DNA reads as TGTGCCAGCAGTTCGTCGGGACTAGCGGCCTACAAAGGGGAAAGAGACTCCTACAATGAGCAGTTCTTC. This encodes CASSSSGLAAYKGERDSYNEQFF.

The chain uses TRBV5-5 and TRBJ2-1; 13 bases are a match to TRBD2. The germline V gene encodes CDR1 SGHKS and CDR2 YYEKEE (reference sequence). The CDR3 consists of 19 residues. V lost 0 bases and J lost 7; bases outside the gene matches: 13. The CDR3 nucleotides are TGTGCCAGCAGCTTGGTCGGACTAGCGGGAGTTTCCTATGGGAATGAGCAGTTCTTC. This translates into CASSLVGLAGVSYGNEQFF.

The chain combines TRBV4-3 with TRBJ1-5; D is possibly TRBD1 (5 bases). V shed 0 bases and J shed 5 bases, with 11 bases lying between them. This CDR3 region has 15 residues. Germline V gene sequence: CDR1 LGHNA, CDR2 YSLEER. CDR3 protein: CASSQEARDDQPQHF. CDR3 nucleotide sequence: TGCGCCAGCAGCCAAGAGGCCAGGGACGATCAGCCCCAGCATTTT.

The rearrangement links TRBV15 to TRBJ2-3, with 7 bases matching TRBD2. CDR3 length: 15 amino acids. Per germline, CDR1 LNHNV and CDR2 YYDKDF (reference sequence). V was pared by 9 bases and J by 0 bases, with 9 bases of the junction left unmatched. The CDR3 region has the DNA TGTGCCACTACAATTAGCGGGTCTAGCACAGATACGCAGTATTTT. Protein product: CATTISGSSTDTQYF. Looking up the rest from reference TRBV15 and TRBJ2-3 gives the full variable domain: DAMVIQNPRYQVTQFGKPVTLSCSQTLNHNVMYWYQQKSSQAPKLLFHYYDKDFNNEADTPDNFQSRRPNTSFCFLDIRSPGLGDTAMYLCATTISGSSTDTQYFGPGTRLTVL.